Listed below are T cell receptor beta chains from one sample, sequenced in a study of blood T cell repertoires in COVID-19. Here immunoSEQ multiplex PCR was the method, and the copy in TCRdb shows in-frame clones only, minus some. This table has around 100,000 clones, approximately 88% appearing once. The sample comprised peripheral blood. Every receptor here comes from a woman aged 70-85 years with acute or convalescent COVID-19. The CDR3 runs from the conserved cysteine through the conserved F or W. The order of the fields is clone size, D gene, J gene, V gene, CDR3 length, CDR3 protein, CDR3 DNA. D genes are given only for firm matches. Size is omitted from some rows. Given values are once, few, many or a class for expanded clones.

NA | NA | TRBJ2-7 | TRBV5-1 | 13 | CASSLLVDYEQYF | TGCGCCAGCAGCCTACTAGTGGACTACGAGCAGTACTTC
NA | TRBD1 | TRBJ1-4 | TRBV3-1/TRBV3-2 | 14 | CASSLRTGGEKLFF | TGTGCCAGCAGCCTACGGACAGGGGGGGAAAAACTGTTTTTT
NA | NA | TRBJ1-3 | TRBV6-6 | 15 | CASSAGQTSGNTIYF | TGTGCCAGCAGTGCTGGACAGACCTCTGGAAACACCATATATTTT
NA | NA | TRBJ2-1 | TRBV6-5 | 14 | CASSYSLEGNEQFF | TGTGCCAGCAGTTACTCCCTAGAAGGCAATGAGCAGTTCTTC
NA | NA | TRBJ2-3 | TRBV5-1 | 15 | CASSLTQAPTDTQYF | TGCGCCAGCAGCCTTACCCAAGCGCCCACAGATACGCAGTATTTT
NA | NA | TRBJ1-4 | TRBV7-9 | 11 | CAAQGDEKLFF | TGTGCCGCACAGGGTGATGAAAAACTGTTTTTT
NA | NA | TRBJ2-2 | TRBV6-5 | 15 | CASHQRGRVTGELFF | TGTGCCAGCCACCAAAGGGGCAGGGTCACCGGGGAGCTGTTTTTT
few | NA | TRBJ2-1 | TRBV28 | 16 | CASSWEQGTNNNEQFF | TGTGCCAGCAGTTGGGAGCAGGGGACAAATAACAATGAGCAGTTCTTC
few | TRBD1 | TRBJ1-1 | TRBV3-1/TRBV3-2 | 14 | CASRSDRVNTEAFF | TGTGCCAGCAGGAGCGACAGGGTGAACACTGAAGCTTTCTTT
NA | NA | TRBJ2-1 | TRBV12-1 | 17 | CASSYSGLAQGGNEQFF | TGTGCCAGCAGCTATTCAGGACTAGCCCAAGGAGGGAATGAGCAGTTCTTC
NA | TRBD1 | TRBJ2-7 | TRBV19 | 14 | CASSEQGSSYEQYF | TGTGCCAGTAGTGAACAGGGGAGCTCCTACGAGCAGTACTTC
NA | TRBD1 | TRBJ2-1 | TRBV20-1 | 11 | CSVPGGNEQFF | TGCAGTGTACCAGGGGGCAATGAGCAGTTCTTC
NA | TRBD1 | TRBJ1-5 | TRBV19 | 15 | CASSGGQGGNQPQHF | TGTGCCAGTAGTGGGGGACAGGGTGGCAATCAGCCCCAGCATTTT
NA | TRBD1 | TRBJ2-1 | TRBV5-1 | 16 | CARSLGGTGFYNEQFF | TGCGCCCGCAGCTTGGGGGGGACAGGGTTTTACAATGAGCAGTTCTTC
NA | TRBD2 | TRBJ2-1 | TRBV3-1/TRBV3-2 | 14 | CASSQLLAGGPKFF | TGTGCCAGCAGCCAATTGCTAGCGGGGGGGCCAAAGTTCTTC
NA | NA | TRBJ2-2 | TRBV19 | 12 | CASSIRSGELFF | TGTGCCAGTAGTATCAGGTCCGGGGAGCTGTTTTTT
NA | TRBD2 | TRBJ2-1 | TRBV3-1/TRBV3-2 | 16 | CASSLRTSGGANEQFF | TGTGCCAGCAGCTTAAGGACTAGCGGGGGGGCCAATGAGCAGTTCTTC
NA | TRBD1 | TRBJ1-6 | TRBV9 | 15 | CASRARDRANSPLHF | TGTGCCAGCAGAGCAAGGGACAGGGCTAATTCACCCCTCCACTTT
NA | TRBD2 | TRBJ2-1 | TRBV6-5 | 14 | CASDGLAGAQEQFF | TGTGCCAGCGATGGACTAGCGGGAGCTCAGGAGCAGTTCTTC
NA | NA | TRBJ2-1 | TRBV6-5 | 15 | CASSYGTPLRNEQFF | TGTGCCAGTTCTTATGGGACACCCCTTCGGAATGAGCAGTTCTTC
once | TRBD2 | TRBJ2-7 | TRBV9 | 15 | CASSAQGRGGYEQYF | TGTGCCAGCAGCGCCCAGGGGCGGGGGGGCTACGAGCAGTACTTC
NA | TRBD1 | TRBJ1-5 | TRBV2 | 13 | CASQGTENQPQHF | TGTGCCAGCCAAGGGACAGAGAATCAGCCCCAGCATTTT
NA | TRBD2 | TRBJ2-7 | TRBV7-8 | 18 | CASSLRGDHVAGGSEQYF | TGTGCCAGCAGCTTGAGGGGGGATCACGTAGCGGGAGGGTCGGAGCAGTACTTC
NA | TRBD1 | TRBJ2-1 | TRBV6-5 | 14 | CACSQGEMYNEQFF | TGTGCCTGCTCACAGGGGGAAATGTACAATGAGCAGTTCTTC
NA | NA | TRBJ2-4 | TRBV28 | 14 | CASRTRAGQNIQYF | TGTGCCAGCAGGACCAGGGCAGGCCAAAACATTCAGTACTTC
NA | NA | TRBJ1-4 | TRBV4-2 | 16 | CASSRRRGSRDEKLFF | TGTGCCAGCAGCCGTAGAAGGGGTTCCCGGGATGAAAAACTGTTTTTT
NA | TRBD2 | TRBJ2-1 | TRBV7-6 | 14 | CASSLGTSGIRPFF | TGTGCCAGCAGCTTAGGGACTAGCGGGATTCGCCCGTTCTTC
NA | NA | TRBJ1-5 | TRBV12-3/TRBV12-4 | 12 | CASSLGGQPQHF | TGTGCCAGCAGTTTAGGAGGGCAGCCCCAGCATTTT
NA | NA | TRBJ2-4 | TRBV2 | 15 | CASSERRVAKNIQYF | TGTGCCAGCAGTGAACGTCGAGTAGCCAAAAACATTCAGTACTTC
NA | NA | TRBJ2-5 | TRBV7-6 | 14 | CASSSTTAGETQYF | TGTGCCAGCAGCTCAACGACAGCCGGGGAGACCCAGTACTTC
NA | TRBD1 | TRBJ1-4 | TRBV29-1 | 14 | CSVGVGQGGEKLFF | TGCAGCGTCGGGGTTGGACAGGGAGGCGAAAAACTGTTTTTT
NA | NA | TRBJ2-5 | TRBV7-3 | 16 | CASSLGPGGLQETQYF | TGTGCCAGCAGCTTAGGCCCGGGGGGCCTCCAAGAGACCCAGTACTTC
NA | NA | TRBJ2-1 | TRBV19 | 15 | CASSVVARVYNEQFF | TGTGCCAGTAGTGTTGTAGCACGAGTCTACAATGAGCAGTTCTTC
NA | NA | TRBJ1-5 | TRBV19 | 13 | CASSVQGRQPQHF | TGTGCCAGTAGTGTACAGGGACGTCAGCCCCAGCATTTT
NA | NA | TRBJ2-5 | TRBV14 | 14 | CASSPGLAAETQYF | TGTGCCAGCAGCCCTGGCCTAGCCGCGGAGACCCAGTACTTC
NA | NA | TRBJ1-2 | TRBV4-1 | 14 | CASGGVGPGYGYTF | TGCGCCAGCGGGGGGGTAGGGCCTGGCTATGGCTACACCTTC
NA | NA | TRBJ2-3 | TRBV6-5 | 14 | CASREISSTDTQYF | TGTGCCAGCAGGGAGATCTCTAGCACAGATACGCAGTATTTT
NA | TRBD2 | TRBJ2-1 | TRBV9 | 16 | CASSPRLAGGRREQFF | TGTGCCAGCAGCCCTAGACTAGCGGGAGGGAGACGAGAGCAGTTCTTC
NA | NA | TRBJ2-3 | TRBV2 | 14 | CASSEGRGTDTQYF | TGTGCCAGCAGTGAGGGGCGCGGAACAGATACGCAGTATTTT
NA | TRBD2 | TRBJ2-1 | TRBV19 | 17 | CASSPPPLAGIYNEQFF | TGTGCCAGTAGTCCTCCCCCTTTAGCGGGAATTTACAATGAGCAGTTCTTC
NA | TRBD1 | TRBJ2-3 | TRBV12-5 | 14 | CASGEGQGADTQYF | TGTGCTAGTGGTGAGGGACAGGGGGCGGATACGCAGTATTTT
NA | TRBD1 | TRBJ1-4 | TRBV7-6 | 18 | CASSLKGTGWGTNEKLFF | TGTGCCAGCAGCTTAAAGGGGACAGGGTGGGGAACTAATGAAAAACTGTTTTTT
NA | NA | TRBJ1-2 | TRBV2 | 14 | CASSERRPPSGYTF | TGTGCCAGCAGTGAAAGGAGGCCTCCGTCTGGCTACACCTTC
NA | TRBD2 | TRBJ2-3 | TRBV6-4 | 14 | CASSVSGNTDTQYF | TGTGCCAGCAGTGTAAGCGGGAACACAGATACGCAGTATTTT
NA | TRBD1 | TRBJ1-2 | TRBV4-1 | 13 | CASSPGQNYGYTF | TGCGCCAGCAGCCCGGGACAGAACTATGGCTACACCTTC
NA | NA | TRBJ2-1 | TRBV27 | 15 | CASSFSYGGHNEQFF | TGTGCCAGCAGTTTTTCATATGGCGGCCACAATGAGCAGTTCTTC
NA | NA | TRBJ1-1 | TRBV5-8 | 14 | CASSFIRGRTEAFF | TGTGCCAGCAGCTTCATAAGGGGAAGAACTGAAGCTTTCTTT
NA | NA | TRBJ1-6 | TRBV5-6 | 16 | CASSTPPGSYNSPLHF | TGTGCCAGCAGCACCCCCCCCGGCTCCTATAATTCACCCCTCCACTTT
NA | TRBD1 | TRBJ1-1 | TRBV23-1 | 15 | CASSQETGYGTEAFF | TGCGCCAGCAGTCAAGAGACAGGGTACGGCACTGAAGCTTTCTTT
NA | NA | TRBJ2-7 | TRBV19 | 15 | CASSGDNRATYEQYF | TGTGCCAGTAGCGGCGATAACAGGGCTACCTACGAGCAGTACTTC
NA | NA | TRBJ2-7 | TRBV3-1/TRBV3-2 | 13 | CASSPQPTYEQYF | TGTGCCAGCAGCCCCCAACCTACCTACGAGCAGTACTTC
NA | NA | TRBJ2-5 | TRBV7-2 | 15 | CASSLEVDYEKTQYF | TGTGCCAGCAGCTTAGAGGTCGACTATGAAAAGACCCAGTACTTC
once | NA | TRBJ1-2 | TRBV30 | 13 | CAWSVSVNYGYTF | TGTGCCTGGAGTGTGAGCGTTAACTATGGCTACACCTTC
NA | TRBD2 | TRBJ2-4 | TRBV30 | 18 | CAWSVASGRVGAKNIQYF | TGTGCCTGGAGTGTAGCTAGCGGGAGGGTGGGAGCCAAAAACATTCAGTACTTC
NA | NA | TRBJ2-3 | TRBV19 | 14 | CASSMIGGTDTQYF | TGTGCCAGTAGTATGATCGGGGGAACAGATACGCAGTATTTT